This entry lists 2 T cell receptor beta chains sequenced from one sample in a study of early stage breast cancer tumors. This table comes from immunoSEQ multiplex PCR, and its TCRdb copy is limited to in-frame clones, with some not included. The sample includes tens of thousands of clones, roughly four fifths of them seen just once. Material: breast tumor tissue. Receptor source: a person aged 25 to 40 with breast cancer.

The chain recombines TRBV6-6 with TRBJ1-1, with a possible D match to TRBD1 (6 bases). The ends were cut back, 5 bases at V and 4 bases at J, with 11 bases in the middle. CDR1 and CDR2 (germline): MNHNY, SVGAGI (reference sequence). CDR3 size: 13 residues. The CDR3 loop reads CASSPRDTTEAFF. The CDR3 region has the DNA TGTGCCAGCAGTCCCCGGGACACCACTGAAGCTTTCTTT.

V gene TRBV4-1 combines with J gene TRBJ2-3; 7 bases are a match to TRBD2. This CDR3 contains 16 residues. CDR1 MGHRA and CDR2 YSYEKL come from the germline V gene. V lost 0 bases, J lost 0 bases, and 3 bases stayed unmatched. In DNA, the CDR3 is TGCGCCAGCAGCCAAGAAAAGGGACTAAGCACAGATACGCAGTATTTT. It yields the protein CASSQEKGLSTDTQYF.